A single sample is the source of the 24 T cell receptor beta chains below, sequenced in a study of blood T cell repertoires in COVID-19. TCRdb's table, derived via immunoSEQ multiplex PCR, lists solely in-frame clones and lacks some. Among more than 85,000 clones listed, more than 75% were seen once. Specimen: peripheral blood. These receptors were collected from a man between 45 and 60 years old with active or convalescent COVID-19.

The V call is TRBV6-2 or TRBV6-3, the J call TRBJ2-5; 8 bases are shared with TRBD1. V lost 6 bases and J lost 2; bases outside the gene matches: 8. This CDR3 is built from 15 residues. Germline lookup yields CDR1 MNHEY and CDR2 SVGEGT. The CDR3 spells CASSRDRGGQETQYF. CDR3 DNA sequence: TGTGCCAGCAGCCGAGACAGGGGCGGGCAAGAGACCCAGTACTTC.

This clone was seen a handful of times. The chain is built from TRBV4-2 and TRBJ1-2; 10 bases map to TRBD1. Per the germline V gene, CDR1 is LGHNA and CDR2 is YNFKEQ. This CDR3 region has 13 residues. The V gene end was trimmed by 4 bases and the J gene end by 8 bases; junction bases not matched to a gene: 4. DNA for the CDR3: TGTGCCAGCAGCCGAGGACAGGGGGAAGGCTACACCTTC. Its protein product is CASSRGQGEGYTF.

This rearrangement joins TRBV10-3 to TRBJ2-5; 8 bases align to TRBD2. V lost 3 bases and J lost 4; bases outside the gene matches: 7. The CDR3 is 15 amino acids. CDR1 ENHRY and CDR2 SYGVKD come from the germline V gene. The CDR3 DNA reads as TGTGCCATCAGTGATATCACTAGCGGCAGAGAGACCCAGTACTTC. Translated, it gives CAISDITSGRETQYF.

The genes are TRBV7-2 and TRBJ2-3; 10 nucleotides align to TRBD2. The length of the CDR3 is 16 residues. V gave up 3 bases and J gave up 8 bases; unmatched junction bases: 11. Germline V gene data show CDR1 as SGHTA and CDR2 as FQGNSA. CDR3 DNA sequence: TGTGCCAGCAGCTTTCTAGCGGGGGCCCAGGGGGGTACGCAGTATTTT. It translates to CASSFLAGAQGGTQYF.

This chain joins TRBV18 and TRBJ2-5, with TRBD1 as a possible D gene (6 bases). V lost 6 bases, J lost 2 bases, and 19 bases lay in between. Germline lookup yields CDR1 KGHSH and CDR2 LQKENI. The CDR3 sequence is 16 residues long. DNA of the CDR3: TGTGCCAGCTCCCTAACTCCTTCAGGGGTACAAGAGACCCAGTACTTC. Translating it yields CASSLTPSGVQETQYF.

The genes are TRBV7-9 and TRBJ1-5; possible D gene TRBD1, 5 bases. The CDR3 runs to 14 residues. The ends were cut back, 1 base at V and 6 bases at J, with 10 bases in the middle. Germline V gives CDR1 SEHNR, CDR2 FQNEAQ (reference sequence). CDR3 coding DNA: TGTGCCAGCAGCTTAGAAGGGGCAATTCAGCCCCAGCATTTT. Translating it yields CASSLEGAIQPQHF.

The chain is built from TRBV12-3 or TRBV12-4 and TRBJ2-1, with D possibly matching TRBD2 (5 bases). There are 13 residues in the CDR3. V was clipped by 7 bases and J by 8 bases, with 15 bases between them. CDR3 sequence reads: CASNLQRRDEQFF. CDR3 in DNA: TGTGCCAGCAACCTACAGAGGCGGGATGAGCAGTTCTTC.

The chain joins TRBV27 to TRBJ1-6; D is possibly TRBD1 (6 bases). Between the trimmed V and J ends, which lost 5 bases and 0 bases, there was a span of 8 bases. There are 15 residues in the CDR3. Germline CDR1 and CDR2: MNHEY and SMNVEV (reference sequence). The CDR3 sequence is CASSVRGSYNSPLHF. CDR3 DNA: TGTGCCAGCAGTGTCAGGGGCTCCTATAATTCACCCCTCCACTTT.

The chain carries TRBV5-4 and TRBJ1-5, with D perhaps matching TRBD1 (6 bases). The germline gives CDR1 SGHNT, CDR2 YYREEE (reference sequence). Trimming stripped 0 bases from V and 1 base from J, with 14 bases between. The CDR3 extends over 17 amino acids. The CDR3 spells CASSLGGGRLSNQPQHF. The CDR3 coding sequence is TGTGCCAGCAGCTTGGGAGGGGGACGATTGAGCAATCAGCCCCAGCATTTT.

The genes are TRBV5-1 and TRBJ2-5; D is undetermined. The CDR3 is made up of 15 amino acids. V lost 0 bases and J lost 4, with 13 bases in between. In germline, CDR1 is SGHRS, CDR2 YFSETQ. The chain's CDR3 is CASSLDWVTGETQYF. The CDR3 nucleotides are TGCGCCAGCAGCTTGGATTGGGTTACGGGAGAGACCCAGTACTTC.

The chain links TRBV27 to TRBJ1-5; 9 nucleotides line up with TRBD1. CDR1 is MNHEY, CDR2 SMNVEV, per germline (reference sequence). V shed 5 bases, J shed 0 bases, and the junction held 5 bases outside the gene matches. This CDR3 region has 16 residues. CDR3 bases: TGTGCCAGCAGTCGAGGGACAGGGTTTAGCAATCAGCCCCAGCATTTT. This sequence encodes CASSRGTGFSNQPQHF.

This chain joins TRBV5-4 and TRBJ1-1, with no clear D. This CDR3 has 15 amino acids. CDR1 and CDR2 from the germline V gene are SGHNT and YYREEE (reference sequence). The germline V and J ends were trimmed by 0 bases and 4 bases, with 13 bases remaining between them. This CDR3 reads CASSLAPDPITEAFF. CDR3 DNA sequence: TGTGCCAGCAGCTTGGCACCAGATCCCATCACTGAAGCTTTCTTT. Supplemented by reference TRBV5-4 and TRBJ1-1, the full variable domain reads ETGVTQSPTHLIKTRGQQVTLRCSSQSGHNTVSWYQQALGQGPQFIFQYYREEENGRGNFPPRFSGLQFPNYSSELNVNALELDDSALYLCASSLAPDPITEAFFGQGTRLTVV.

The CDR3 bases are TGTGCCAGCACCCGTGAGGAGACTAATGAAAAACTGTTTTTT. Translated: CASTREETNEKLFF. The V call is TRBV6-5, the J call TRBJ1-4; no reliable D call. Germline CDR1 is MNHEY and CDR2 is SVGAGI. This CDR3 is built from 14 residues. V was shortened by 7 bases and J by 2 bases, with 11 bases between the two germline ends.

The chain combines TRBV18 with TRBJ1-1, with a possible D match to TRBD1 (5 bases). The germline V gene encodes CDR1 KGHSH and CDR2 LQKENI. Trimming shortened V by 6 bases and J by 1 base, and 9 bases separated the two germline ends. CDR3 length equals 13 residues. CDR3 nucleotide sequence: TGTGCCAGCTCCTTCGGGGGGAACACTGAAGCTTTCTTT. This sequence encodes CASSFGGNTEAFF.

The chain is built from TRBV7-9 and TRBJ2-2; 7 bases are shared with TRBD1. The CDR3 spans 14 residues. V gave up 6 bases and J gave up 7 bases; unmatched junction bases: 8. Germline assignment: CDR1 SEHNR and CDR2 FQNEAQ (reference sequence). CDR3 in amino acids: CASSSDRAGGELFF. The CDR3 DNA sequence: TGTGCCAGCAGTTCCGACAGGGCGGGCGGGGAGCTGTTTTTT.

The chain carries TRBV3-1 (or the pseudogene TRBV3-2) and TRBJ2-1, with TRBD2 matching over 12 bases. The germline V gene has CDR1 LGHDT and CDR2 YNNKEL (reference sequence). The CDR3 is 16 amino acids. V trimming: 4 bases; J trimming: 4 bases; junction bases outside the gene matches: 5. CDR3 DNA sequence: TGTGCCAGCAGCCGGACTAGCGGGGAGCTGTACAATGAGCAGTTCTTC. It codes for CASSRTSGELYNEQFF.

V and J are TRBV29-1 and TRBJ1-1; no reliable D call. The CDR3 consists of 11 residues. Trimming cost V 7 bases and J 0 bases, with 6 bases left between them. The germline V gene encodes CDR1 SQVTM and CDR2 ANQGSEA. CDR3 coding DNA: TGCAGCGGTGCGGTGAACACTGAAGCTTTCTTT. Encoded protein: CSGAVNTEAFF. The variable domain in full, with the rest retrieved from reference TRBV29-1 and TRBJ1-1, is SAVISQKPSRDICQRGTSLTIQCQVDSQVTMMFWYRQQPGQSLTLIATANQGSEATYESGFVIDKFPISRPNLTFSTLTVSNMSPEDSSIYLCSGAVNTEAFFGQGTRLTVV.

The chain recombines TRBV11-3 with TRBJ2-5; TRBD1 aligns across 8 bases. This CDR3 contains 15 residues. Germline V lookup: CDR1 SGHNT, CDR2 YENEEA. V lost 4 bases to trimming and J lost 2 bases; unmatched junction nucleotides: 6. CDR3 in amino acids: CASSSGQGPQETQYF. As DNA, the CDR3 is TGTGCCAGCAGCTCCGGACAGGGACCACAAGAGACCCAGTACTTC.

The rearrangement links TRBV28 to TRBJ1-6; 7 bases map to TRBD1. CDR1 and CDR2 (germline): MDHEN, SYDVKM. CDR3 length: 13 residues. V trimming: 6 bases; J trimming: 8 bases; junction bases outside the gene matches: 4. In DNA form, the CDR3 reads TGTGCCAGCAGAGACAGGGTGGATTCACCCCTCCACTTT. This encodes CASRDRVDSPLHF. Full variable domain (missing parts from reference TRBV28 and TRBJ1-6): DVKVTQSSRYLVKRTGEKVFLECVQDMDHENMFWYRQDPGLGLRLIYFSYDVKMKEKGDIPEGYSVSREKKERFSLILESASTNQTSMYLCASRDRVDSPLHFGNGTRLTVT.

CDR3 DNA: TGTGCCAGCTCACCAACAACAGGGGATCCCACTGAAGCTTTCTTT. Translating gives CASSPTTGDPTEAFF. The V gene is TRBV18, the J gene TRBJ1-1; TRBD1 aligns across 7 bases. Per germline, CDR1 KGHSH and CDR2 LQKENI. The CDR3 spans 15 residues. Trimming at V came to 2 bases and at J to 4 bases, leaving 7 bases not matched to a gene.

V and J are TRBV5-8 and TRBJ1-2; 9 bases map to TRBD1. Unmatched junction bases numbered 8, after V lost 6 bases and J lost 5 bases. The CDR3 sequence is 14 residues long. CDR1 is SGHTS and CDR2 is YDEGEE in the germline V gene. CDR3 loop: CASTRRGTGYGYTF. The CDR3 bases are TGTGCCAGCACCAGGAGGGGGACAGGGTATGGCTACACCTTC.

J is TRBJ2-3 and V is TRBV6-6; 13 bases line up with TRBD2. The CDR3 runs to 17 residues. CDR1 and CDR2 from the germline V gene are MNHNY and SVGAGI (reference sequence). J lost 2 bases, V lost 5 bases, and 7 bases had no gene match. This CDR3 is CASSRTSGGDFTDTQYF. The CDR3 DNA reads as TGTGCCAGCAGTCGTACTAGCGGGGGGGATTTCACAGATACGCAGTATTTT.

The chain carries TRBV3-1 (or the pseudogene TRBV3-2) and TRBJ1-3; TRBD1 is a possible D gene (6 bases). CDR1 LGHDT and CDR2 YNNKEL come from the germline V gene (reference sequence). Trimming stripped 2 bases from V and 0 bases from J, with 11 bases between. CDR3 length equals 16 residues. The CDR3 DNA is TGTGCCAGCAGCCAAAACCGGGGGGCCTCTGGAAACACCATATATTTT. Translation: CASSQNRGASGNTIYF.

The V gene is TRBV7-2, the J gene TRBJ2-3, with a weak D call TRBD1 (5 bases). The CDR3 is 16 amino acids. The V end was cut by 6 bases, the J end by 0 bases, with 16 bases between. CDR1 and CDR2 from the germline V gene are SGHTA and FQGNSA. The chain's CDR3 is CASRQEGALSTDTQYF. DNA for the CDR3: TGTGCCAGCAGACAGGAAGGGGCTTTAAGCACAGATACGCAGTATTTT.